The clone carrying this T cell receptor (beta chain) has at least ten counts. Its antigen remains unknown. This sample stems from a study of regulatory T cells in long-lasting Graves disease. Specified time point: newly diagnosed GD, antithyroid drugs for less than 3 months. With RNA extracted from PBMCs as input, the TCR library was made. V gave up 2 bases and J gave up 0 bases, with 8 bases separating them. Germline CDR1 reads MNHNS; CDR2 reads SASEGT. The CDR3 totals 15 residues. General observations from the study: The work looked only at peripheral blood and did not look at thyroid tissue.

Arm-PCR with iRepertoire HTBI primers amplified the CDR3 regions for these TCR beta libraries. TCRdb re-derived calls from the multiplex PCR reads in MiXCR, one entry per CDR3 protein. Of around 400,000 distinct CDR3 sequences listed, 10% to 15% were seen once; the top ten hold approximately 17%. The data also belong to a second study, concerning T cells in Graves' hyperthyroidism and ophthalmopathy. Per that study: The hyperthyroidism patients had all been newly diagnosed, and their disease duration was under 2 months. Their ages ranged from 18 to 65 years. First-round RT-PCR targeting the TCR CDR3 was performed with the HTBI primer set. Stable hyperthyroidism was told apart from ophthalmopathy by a model built on 13 V-J features.

The clonotype comes from a woman aged 18-29 years with Graves disease. The rearrangement links TRBV6-1 to TRBJ2-4; D unclear. The sample was peripheral blood mononuclear cells (PBMCs), taken at new diagnosis, from a patient treated with antithyroid drugs. CDR3 coding DNA: TGTGCCAGCAGTGAATGGAGTCTAGCCAAAAACATTCAGTACTTC. This sequence encodes CASSEWSLAKNIQYF.